The clone carrying this T cell receptor beta chain qualifies as medium-sized (0.01 to 0.1%). These data are taken from a study of PD-L1 blockade in urothelial cancer. TCRdb's copy holds only in-frame clones and misses some; the assay was immunoSEQ multiplex PCR. The sample has roughly 2,500 clones; 33% are singletons. This sequence originates from a man in his 70s with urothelial cancer. The sequences come from tumor tissue, collected before atezolizumab (anti-PD-L1) treatment.

CDR3 in amino acids: CASSFLGPYEQYF. The CDR3 nucleotides are TGTGCCAGCAGCTTCCTTGGGCCCTACGAGCAGTACTTC. The chain links TRBV7-1 to TRBJ2-7; D is uncertain. TRBV7-1 is an ORF for which the function is uncertain. The CDR3 totals 13 residues. Deletions cut 4 bases from V and 2 bases from J, with 9 bases between.